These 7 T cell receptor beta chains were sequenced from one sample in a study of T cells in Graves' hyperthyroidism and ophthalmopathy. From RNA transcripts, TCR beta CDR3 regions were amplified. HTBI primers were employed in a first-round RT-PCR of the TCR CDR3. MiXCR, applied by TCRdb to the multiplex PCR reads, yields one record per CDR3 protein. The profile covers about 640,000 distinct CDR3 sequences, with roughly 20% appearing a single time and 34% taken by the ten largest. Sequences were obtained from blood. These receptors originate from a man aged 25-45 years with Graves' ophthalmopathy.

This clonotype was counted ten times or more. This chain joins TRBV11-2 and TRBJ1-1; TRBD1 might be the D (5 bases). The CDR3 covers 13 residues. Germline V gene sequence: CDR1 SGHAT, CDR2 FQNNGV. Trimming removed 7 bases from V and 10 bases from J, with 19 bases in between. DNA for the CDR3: TGTGCCAGCATAGATCGGACGGGGCTCCGAGCTTTCTTT. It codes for CASIDRTGLRAFF.

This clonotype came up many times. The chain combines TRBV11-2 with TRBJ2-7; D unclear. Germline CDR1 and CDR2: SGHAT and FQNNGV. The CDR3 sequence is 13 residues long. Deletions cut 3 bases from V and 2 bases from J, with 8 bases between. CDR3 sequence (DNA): TGTGCCAGCAGCTTTACATCCCCCTACGAGCAGTACTTC. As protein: CASSFTSPYEQYF.

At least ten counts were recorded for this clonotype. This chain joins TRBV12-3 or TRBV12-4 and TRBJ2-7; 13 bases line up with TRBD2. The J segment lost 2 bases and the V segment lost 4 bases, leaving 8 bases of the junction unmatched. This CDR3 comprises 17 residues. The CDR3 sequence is CASSYRLAGGPTYEQYF. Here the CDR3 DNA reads TGTGCCAGCAGTTATCGACTAGCGGGAGGCCCCACCTACGAGCAGTACTTC.

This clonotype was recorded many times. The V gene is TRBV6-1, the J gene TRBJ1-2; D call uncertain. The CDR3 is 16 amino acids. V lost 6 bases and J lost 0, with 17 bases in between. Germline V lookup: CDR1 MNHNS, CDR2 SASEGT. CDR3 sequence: CASRPDGSPSNYGYTF. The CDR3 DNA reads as TGTGCCAGCAGACCGGACGGATCACCGTCTAACTATGGCTACACCTTC.

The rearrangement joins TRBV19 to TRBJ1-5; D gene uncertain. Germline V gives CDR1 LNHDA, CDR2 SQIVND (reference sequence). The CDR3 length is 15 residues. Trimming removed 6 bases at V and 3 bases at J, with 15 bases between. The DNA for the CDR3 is TGTGCCAGTAGAGCGTCCGGGCGCATCAATCAGCCCCAGCATTTT. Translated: CASRASGRINQPQHF.

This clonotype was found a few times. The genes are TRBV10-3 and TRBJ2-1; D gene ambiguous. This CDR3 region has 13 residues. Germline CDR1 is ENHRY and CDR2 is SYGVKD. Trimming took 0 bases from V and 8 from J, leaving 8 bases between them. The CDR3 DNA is TGTGCCATCAGTGAGTCGTTGTGGGATGAGCAGTTCTTC. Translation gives CAISESLWDEQFF.

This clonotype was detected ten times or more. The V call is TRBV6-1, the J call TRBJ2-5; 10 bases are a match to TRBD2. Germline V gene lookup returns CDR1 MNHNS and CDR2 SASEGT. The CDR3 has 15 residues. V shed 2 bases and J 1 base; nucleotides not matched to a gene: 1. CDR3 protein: CASSELAGGQETQYF. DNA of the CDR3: TGTGCCAGCAGTGAATTAGCGGGAGGCCAAGAGACCCAGTACTTC.